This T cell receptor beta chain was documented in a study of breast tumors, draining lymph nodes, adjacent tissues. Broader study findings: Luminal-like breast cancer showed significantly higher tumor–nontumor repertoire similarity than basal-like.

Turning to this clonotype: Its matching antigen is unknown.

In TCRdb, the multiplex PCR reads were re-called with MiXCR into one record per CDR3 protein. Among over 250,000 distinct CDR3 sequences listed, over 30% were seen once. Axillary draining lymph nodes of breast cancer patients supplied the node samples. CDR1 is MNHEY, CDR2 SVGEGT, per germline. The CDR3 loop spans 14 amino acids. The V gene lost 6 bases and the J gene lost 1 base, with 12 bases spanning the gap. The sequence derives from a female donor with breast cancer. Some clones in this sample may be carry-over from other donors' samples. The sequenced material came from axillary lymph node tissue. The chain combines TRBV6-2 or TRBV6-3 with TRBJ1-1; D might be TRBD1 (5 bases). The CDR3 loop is CASRTQVTNTEAFF. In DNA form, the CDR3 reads TGTGCCAGCAGAACACAGGTGACGAACACTGAAGCTTTCTTT.